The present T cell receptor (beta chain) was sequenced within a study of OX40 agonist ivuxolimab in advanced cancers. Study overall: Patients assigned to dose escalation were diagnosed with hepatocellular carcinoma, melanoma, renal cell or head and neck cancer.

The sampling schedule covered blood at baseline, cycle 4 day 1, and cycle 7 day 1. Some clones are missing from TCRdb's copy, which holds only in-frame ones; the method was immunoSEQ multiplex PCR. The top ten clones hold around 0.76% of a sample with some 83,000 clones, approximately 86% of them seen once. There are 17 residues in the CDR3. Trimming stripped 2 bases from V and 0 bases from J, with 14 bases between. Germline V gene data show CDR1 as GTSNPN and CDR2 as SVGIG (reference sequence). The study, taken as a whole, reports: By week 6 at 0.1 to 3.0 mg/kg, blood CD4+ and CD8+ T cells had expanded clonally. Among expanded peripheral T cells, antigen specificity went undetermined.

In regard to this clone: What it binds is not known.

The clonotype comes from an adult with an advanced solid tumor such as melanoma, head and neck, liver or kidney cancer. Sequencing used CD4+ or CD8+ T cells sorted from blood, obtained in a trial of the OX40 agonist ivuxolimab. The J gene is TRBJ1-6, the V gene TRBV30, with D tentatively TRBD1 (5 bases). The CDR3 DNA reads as TGTGCCTGGAGTAGACGGGGGTCCGGCTCCTATAATTCACCCCTCCACTTT. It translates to CAWSRRGSGSYNSPLHF.